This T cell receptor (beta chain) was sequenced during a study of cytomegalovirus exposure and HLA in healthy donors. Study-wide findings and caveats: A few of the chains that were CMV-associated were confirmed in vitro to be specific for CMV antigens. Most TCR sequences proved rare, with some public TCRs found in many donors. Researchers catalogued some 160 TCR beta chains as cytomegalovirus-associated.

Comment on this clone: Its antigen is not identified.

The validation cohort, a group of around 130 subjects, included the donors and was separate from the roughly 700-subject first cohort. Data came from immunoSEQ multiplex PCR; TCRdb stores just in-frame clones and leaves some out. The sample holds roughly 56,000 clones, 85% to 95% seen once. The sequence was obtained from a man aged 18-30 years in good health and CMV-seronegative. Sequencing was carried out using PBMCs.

The CDR3 DNA reads TGTGCCAGTAGCGAACACCCTCCTCAGTTTAGCAATCAGCCCCAGCATTTT. It translates to CASSEHPPQFSNQPQHF. This rearrangement joins TRBV19 to TRBJ1-5; D ambiguous. This CDR3 comprises 17 residues. Germline V gene sequence: CDR1 LNHDA, CDR2 SQIVND (reference sequence). V lost 6 bases and J lost 0, with 18 bases in between.